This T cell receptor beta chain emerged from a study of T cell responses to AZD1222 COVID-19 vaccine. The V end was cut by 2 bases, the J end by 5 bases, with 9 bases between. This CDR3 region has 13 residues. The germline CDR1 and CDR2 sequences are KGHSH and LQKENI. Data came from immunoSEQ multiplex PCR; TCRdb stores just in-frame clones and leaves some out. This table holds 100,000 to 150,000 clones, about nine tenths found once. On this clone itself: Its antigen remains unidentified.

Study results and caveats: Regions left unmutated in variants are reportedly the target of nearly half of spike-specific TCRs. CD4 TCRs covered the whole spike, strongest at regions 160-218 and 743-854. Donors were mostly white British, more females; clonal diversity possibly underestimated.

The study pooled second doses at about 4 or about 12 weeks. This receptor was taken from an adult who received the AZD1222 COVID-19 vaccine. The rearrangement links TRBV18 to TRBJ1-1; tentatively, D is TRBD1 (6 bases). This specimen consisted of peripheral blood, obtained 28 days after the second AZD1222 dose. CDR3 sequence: CASSPAQGTEAFF. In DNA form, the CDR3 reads TGTGCCAGCTCACCAGCCCAGGGGACTGAAGCTTTCTTT. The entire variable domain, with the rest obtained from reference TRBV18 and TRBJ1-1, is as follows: NAGVMQNPRHLVRRRGQEARLRCSPMKGHSHVYWYRQLPEEGLKFMVYLQKENIIDESGMPKERFSAEFPKEGPSILRIQQVVRGDSAAYFCASSPAQGTEAFFGQGTRLTVV.